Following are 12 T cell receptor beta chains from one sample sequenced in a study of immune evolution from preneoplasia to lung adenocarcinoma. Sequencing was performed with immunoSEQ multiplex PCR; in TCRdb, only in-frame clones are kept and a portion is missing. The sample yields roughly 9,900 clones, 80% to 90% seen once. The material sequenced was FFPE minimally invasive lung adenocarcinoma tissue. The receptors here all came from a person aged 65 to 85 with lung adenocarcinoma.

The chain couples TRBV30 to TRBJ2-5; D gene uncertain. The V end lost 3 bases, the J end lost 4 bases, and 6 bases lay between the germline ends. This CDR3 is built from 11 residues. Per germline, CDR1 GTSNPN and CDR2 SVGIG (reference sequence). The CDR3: CAWRLGETQYF. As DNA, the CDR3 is TGTGCCTGGAGGCTGGGAGAGACCCAGTACTTC.

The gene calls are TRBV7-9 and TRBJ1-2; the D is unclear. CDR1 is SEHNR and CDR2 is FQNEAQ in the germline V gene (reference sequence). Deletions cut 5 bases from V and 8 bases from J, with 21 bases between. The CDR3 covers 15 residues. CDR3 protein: CASSQVDSVVIGYTF. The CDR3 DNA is TGTGCCAGCAGCCAAGTCGACTCGGTCGTAATCGGCTACACCTTC.

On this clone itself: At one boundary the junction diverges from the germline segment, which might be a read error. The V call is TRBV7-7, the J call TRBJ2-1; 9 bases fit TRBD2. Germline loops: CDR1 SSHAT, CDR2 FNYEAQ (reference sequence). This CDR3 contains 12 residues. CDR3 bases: TGTGCTAGCAGCGGGGGGAACAATGAGCAGTTCTTC. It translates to CASSGGNNEQFF.

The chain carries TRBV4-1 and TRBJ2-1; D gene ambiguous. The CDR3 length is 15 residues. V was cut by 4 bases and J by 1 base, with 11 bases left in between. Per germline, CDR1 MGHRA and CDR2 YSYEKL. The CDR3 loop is CASSLGGMSYNEQFF. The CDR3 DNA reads TGCGCCAGCAGCCTCGGCGGTATGTCCTACAATGAGCAGTTCTTC.

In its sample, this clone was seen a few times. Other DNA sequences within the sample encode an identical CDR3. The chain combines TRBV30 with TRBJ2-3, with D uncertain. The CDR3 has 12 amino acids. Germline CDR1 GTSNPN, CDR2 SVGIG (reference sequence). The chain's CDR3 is CAGGGYTDTQYF. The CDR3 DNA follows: TGTGCAGGTGGTGGTTACACAGATACGCAGTATTTT. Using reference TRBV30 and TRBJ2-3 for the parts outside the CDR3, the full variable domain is SQTIHQWPATLVQPVGSPLSLECTVEGTSNPNLYWYRQAAGRGLQLLFYSVGIGQISSEVPQNLSASRPQDRQFILSSKKLLLSDSGFYLCAGGGYTDTQYFGPGTRLTVL.

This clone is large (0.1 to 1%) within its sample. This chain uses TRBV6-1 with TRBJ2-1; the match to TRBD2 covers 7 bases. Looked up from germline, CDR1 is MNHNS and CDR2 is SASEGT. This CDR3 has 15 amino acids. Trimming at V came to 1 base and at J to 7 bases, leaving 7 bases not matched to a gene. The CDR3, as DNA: TGTGCCAGCAGTGAAGTAAGCGGGACGCGAAATGAGCAGTTCTTC. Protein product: CASSEVSGTRNEQFF.

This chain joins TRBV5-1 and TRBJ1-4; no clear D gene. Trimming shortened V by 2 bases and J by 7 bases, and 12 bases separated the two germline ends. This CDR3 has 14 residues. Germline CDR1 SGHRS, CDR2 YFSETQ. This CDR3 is CASSLSRMSEKLFF. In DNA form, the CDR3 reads TGCGCCAGCAGCTTATCGAGGATGAGTGAAAAACTGTTTTTT.

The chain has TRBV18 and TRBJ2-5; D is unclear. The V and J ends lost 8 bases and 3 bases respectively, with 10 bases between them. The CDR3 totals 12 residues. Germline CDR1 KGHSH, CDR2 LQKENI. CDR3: CASTGRKETQYF. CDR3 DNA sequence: TGTGCCAGCACGGGTCGAAAAGAGACCCAGTACTTC.

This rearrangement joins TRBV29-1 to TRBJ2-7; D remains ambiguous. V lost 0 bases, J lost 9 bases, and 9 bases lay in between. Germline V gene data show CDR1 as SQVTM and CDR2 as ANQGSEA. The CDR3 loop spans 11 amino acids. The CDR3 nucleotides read TGCAGCGTTGAAGATCGCGTTGGGCAGTACTTC. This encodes CSVEDRVGQYF.

The CDR3 protein is CASGAGRGRDEQFF. CDR3 in DNA: TGTGCCAGCGGTGCGGGACGGGGACGCGATGAGCAGTTCTTC. The rearrangement joins TRBV6-6 to TRBJ2-1; D might be TRBD2 (6 bases). The CDR3 spans 14 residues. The germline V and J ends were trimmed by 8 bases and 8 bases, with 19 bases remaining between them. CDR1 MNHNY and CDR2 SVGAGI come from the germline V gene (reference sequence).

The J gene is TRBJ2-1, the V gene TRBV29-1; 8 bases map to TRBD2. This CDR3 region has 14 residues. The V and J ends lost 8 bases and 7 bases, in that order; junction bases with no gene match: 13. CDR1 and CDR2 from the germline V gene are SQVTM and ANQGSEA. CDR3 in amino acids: CSTSGGPFENEQFF. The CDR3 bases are TGCAGCACGTCGGGAGGGCCGTTTGAGAATGAGCAGTTCTTC.

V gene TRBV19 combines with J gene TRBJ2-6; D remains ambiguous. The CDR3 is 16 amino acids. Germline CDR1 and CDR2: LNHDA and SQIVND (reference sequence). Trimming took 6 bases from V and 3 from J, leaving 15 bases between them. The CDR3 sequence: CASSKDLGIGANVLTF. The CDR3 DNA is TGTGCCAGTAGCAAAGATTTAGGAATTGGGGCCAACGTCCTGACTTTC.